Shown below are 20 T cell receptor beta chains from a single sample sequenced in a study of PD-L1 blockade in urothelial cancer. Profiled with immunoSEQ multiplex PCR; TCRdb holds only in-frame clones, not every one. The repertoire has under 130,000 clones, about 85% of them found once; the top ten carry 2.4%. This material consisted of PBMCs, taken around atezolizumab (anti-PD-L1) treatment. The receptors shown here come from a man aged 50 or older with urothelial cancer.

The chain recombines TRBV9 with TRBJ2-2; TRBD2 matches at 11 bases. CDR3 length: 16 amino acids. The germline CDR1 and CDR2 sequences are SGDLS and YYNGEE. V was clipped by 0 bases and J by 7 bases; unmatched bases: 5. In DNA, the CDR3 is TGTGCCAGCAGCGTAGGACTAGCGGGATACAGCGGGGAGCTGTTTTTT. This sequence encodes CASSVGLAGYSGELFF. Together with reference TRBV9 and TRBJ2-2, the CDR3 gives the full variable domain: DSGVTQTPKHLITATGQRVTLRCSPRSGDLSVYWYQQSLDQGLQFLIQYYNGEERAKGNILERFSAQQFPDLHSELNLSSLELGDSALYFCASSVGLAGYSGELFFGEGSRLTVL.

The V and J genes are TRBV19 and TRBJ1-2; D is undetermined. CDR3 length equals 13 residues. Germline CDR1 reads LNHDA; CDR2 reads SQIVND (reference sequence). V lost 3 bases to trimming and J lost 6 bases, with 11 bases between them. The CDR3 loop is CASSIRPGDGYTF. CDR3 nucleotide sequence: TGTGCCAGTAGTATCCGCCCAGGTGATGGCTACACCTTC. Combining the CDR3 with reference TRBV19 and TRBJ1-2 gives the whole variable domain DGGITQSPKYLFRKEGQNVTLSCEQNLNHDAMYWYRQDPGQGLRLIYYSQIVNDFQKGDIAEGYSVSREKKESFPLTVTSAQKNPTAFYLCASSIRPGDGYTFGSGTRLTVV.

The rearrangement links TRBV5-1 to TRBJ2-7; 7 bases fit TRBD1. This CDR3 contains 14 residues. Germline V gene lookup returns CDR1 SGHRS and CDR2 YFSETQ. Trimming removed 4 bases from V and 7 bases from J; junction bases left unmatched: 11. The CDR3 nucleotides read TGCGCCAGCAGCCCCGGGACAGAGCTCATGGAGCAGTACTTC. Translating gives CASSPGTELMEQYF.

This chain connects TRBV27 to TRBJ2-7; TRBD1 agrees at 10 bases. V was clipped by 6 bases and J by 6 bases; unmatched bases: 8. Germline-derived CDR1 and CDR2 are MNHEY and SMNVEV (reference sequence). This CDR3 has 14 amino acids. The CDR3 loop reads CASSSGQGGSEQYF. In nucleotides, the CDR3 is TGTGCCAGCAGCTCTGGACAGGGGGGAAGCGAGCAGTACTTC.

The V and J genes are TRBV30 and TRBJ1-5, with D perhaps TRBD1 (5 bases). CDR1 and CDR2 (germline): GTSNPN, SVGIG (reference sequence). The V and J ends lost 2 bases and 9 bases respectively, with 14 bases between them. The CDR3 is 13 amino acids. The CDR3 protein is CAWSNRSPGPQHF. CDR3 in DNA: TGTGCCTGGAGTAACAGGTCCCCCGGGCCCCAGCATTTT.

This clone showed up just once. This chain links TRBV5-1 with TRBJ1-2, with 7 nucleotides matching TRBD1. There are 14 residues in the CDR3. Germline assignment: CDR1 SGHRS and CDR2 YFSETQ. Germline trimming cut 4 bases from V and 8 bases from J; bases unmatched to any gene: 11. The DNA of the CDR3 is TGCGCCAGCAGCCACGGACAGGCATCCTCGGGCTACACCTTC. Amino acids: CASSHGQASSGYTF.

The chain carries TRBV6-5 and TRBJ2-2; perhaps TRBD1 as D (5 bases). This CDR3 is 15 amino acids long. Between the trimmed V and J ends, which lost 7 bases and 6 bases, there was a span of 18 bases. In germline, CDR1 is MNHEY, CDR2 SVGAGI. The CDR3 coding sequence is TGTGCCAGCAACCGAAAACAGGTTCACCCCGGGGAGCTGTTTTTT. Translating gives CASNRKQVHPGELFF.

The chain combines TRBV6-5 with TRBJ2-7; tentative D call: TRBD1 (6 bases). Germline CDR1 reads MNHEY; CDR2 reads SVGAGI. Between the trimmed V and J ends, which lost 6 bases and 3 bases, there was a span of 18 bases. The CDR3 is 15 amino acids. The CDR3 reads CASRYSRDTHYEQYF. The CDR3 nucleotides read TGTGCCAGCAGATACAGCCGGGACACCCACTACGAGCAGTACTTC.

The chain is built from TRBV18 and TRBJ2-6; 12 nucleotides agree with TRBD2. This CDR3 has 18 residues. Germline V lookup: CDR1 KGHSH, CDR2 LQKENI. With 4 bases clipped from V and 4 bases from J, the junction kept 8 bases outside the gene matches. The CDR3 DNA sequence: TGTGCCAGCTCACAGACTAGCGGGAGTAGGCCGGGGGCCAACGTCCTGACTTTC. This translates into CASSQTSGSRPGANVLTF.

The CDR3 protein is CASRLANTPETQYF. As DNA, the CDR3 is TGCGCCAGCAGGCTAGCCAATACCCCAGAGACCCAGTACTTC. The chain links TRBV5-1 to TRBJ2-5, with D possibly being TRBD2 (5 bases). CDR1 and CDR2 (germline): SGHRS, YFSETQ. V was pared by 5 bases and J by 4 bases, with 15 bases between. CDR3 size: 14 residues.

This sequence joins TRBV6-1 and TRBJ2-1, with D possibly TRBD2 on 6 matching bases. The CDR3 is 16 amino acids. CDR1 MNHNS and CDR2 SASEGT come from the germline V gene. Trimming left V 1 base short and J 9 bases short, with 19 bases between. CDR3 amino acids: CASSEEQGGVTSEQFF. The CDR3 bases are TGTGCCAGCAGTGAAGAGCAGGGCGGGGTGACGAGTGAGCAGTTCTTC.

The chain has TRBV28 and TRBJ2-3, with D perhaps TRBD1 (5 bases). Deletions cut 3 bases from V and 6 bases from J, with 13 bases between. The CDR3 loop spans 14 amino acids. Germline V gene lookup returns CDR1 MDHEN and CDR2 SYDVKM. The DNA for the CDR3 is TGTGCCAGCAGTTTGGGGCCACCTGCGGATACGCAGTATTTT. It yields the protein CASSLGPPADTQYF.

This rearrangement joins TRBV5-6 to TRBJ2-7, with 7 positions matching TRBD2. The ends lost 3 bases at V and 3 bases at J; junction bases unmatched: 6. The germline V gene has CDR1 SGHDT and CDR2 YYEEEE. This CDR3 is built from 14 residues. In nucleotides, the CDR3 is TGTGCCAGCAGCTCTGTTCGGGGGGACTACGAGCAGTACTTC. It specifies CASSSVRGDYEQYF.

The V and J genes are TRBV28 and TRBJ1-2; perhaps TRBD1 as D (6 bases). Germline V gene lookup returns CDR1 MDHEN and CDR2 SYDVKM. The V end was cut by 5 bases, the J end by 4 bases, with 20 bases between. This CDR3 has 16 amino acids. CDR3 loop: CASSTLGAGNVYGYTF. For the CDR3, the DNA is TGTGCCAGCAGTACCCTGGGGGCAGGGAATGTCTATGGCTACACCTTC.

V and J are TRBV19 and TRBJ2-5; D may be TRBD1 (7 bases). Trimming left V 5 bases short and J 5 bases short, with 12 bases between. Germline V CDR1 and CDR2: LNHDA, SQIVND (reference sequence). CDR3 length: 13 amino acids. CDR3 sequence reads: CASSSAGGETQYF. The CDR3, as DNA: TGTGCCAGTAGTTCCGCAGGGGGGGAGACCCAGTACTTC.

The genes are TRBV5-1 and TRBJ2-5, with TRBD1 matching 8 bases. The CDR3 covers 16 residues. From germline, CDR1 is SGHRS and CDR2 YFSETQ. Losses at the gene ends were 1 base for V and 4 bases for J; bases not matched to a gene: 9. The CDR3 DNA reads as TGCGCCAGCAGCTTGTCGCCGACAGGGGTGGCAGAGACCCAGTACTTC. Translation gives CASSLSPTGVAETQYF.

The chain has TRBV7-9 and TRBJ2-7; D ambiguous. The CDR3 covers 12 residues. The V gene's germline CDR1 is SEHNR and CDR2 FQNEAQ (reference sequence). Trimming shortened V by 1 base and J by 6 bases, and 7 bases separated the two germline ends. The CDR3 sequence is CASSLVASEQYF. As DNA, the CDR3 is TGTGCCAGCAGCTTAGTAGCAAGCGAGCAGTACTTC.

The rearrangement links TRBV12-5 to TRBJ2-2; 12 bases line up with TRBD2. Germline CDR1 LGHNT, CDR2 FRNRAP. The CDR3 sequence is 19 residues long. The trim removed 3 bases at V and 5 bases at J, leaving 13 bases unmatched. The CDR3 here is CASGFSRTSGKIITGELFF. For the CDR3, the DNA is TGTGCTAGTGGTTTCTCCCGGACTAGCGGGAAGATAATTACCGGGGAGCTGTTTTTT.

The CDR3 nucleotides read TGTGCCAGTAGTATCCAGGGGACAAACACTGAAGCTTTCTTT. It encodes CASSIQGTNTEAFF. The genes are TRBV19 and TRBJ1-1; D possibly corresponds to TRBD1 (6 bases). This CDR3 region has 14 residues. Between the trimmed V and J ends, which lost 3 bases and 2 bases, there was a span of 10 bases. CDR1 and CDR2 from the germline V gene are LNHDA and SQIVND (reference sequence).

CDR3 nucleotide sequence: TGTGCCAGCAGTTATAGGGCCCAGGGCAATAATTCACCCCTCCACTTT. It is translated as CASSYRAQGNNSPLHF. This sequence joins TRBV6-5 and TRBJ1-6, with a possible D match to TRBD1 (5 bases). The CDR3 runs to 16 residues. Deletions cut 3 bases from V and 5 bases from J, with 14 bases between. CDR1 is MNHEY and CDR2 is SVGAGI in the germline V gene.